These T cell receptor beta chains were read from a single sample in a study of blood T cell repertoires in COVID-19. Method: immunoSEQ multiplex PCR; TCRdb's copy keeps in-frame clones and lacks some. The table lists a few hundred thousand clones, around 86% of them singletons. The sequenced sample consisted of peripheral blood. The receptors come from a woman aged 40 to 50 who had recovered from COVID-19. CDR3s include the opening cysteine and the closing phenylalanine or tryptophan. A D gene is named only where the DNA matches it firmly. Some rows mark clone size as missing; the rest say once, few, many or name a class of expanded clone.

clone size	V gene	D gene	J gene	CDR3 protein	CDR3 DNA
.	TRBV3-1/TRBV3-2	TRBD1	TRBJ2-5	CASSPTGDGETQYF	TGTGCCAGCAGCCCGACAGGGGACGGAGAGACCCAGTACTTC
.	TRBV7-8	TRBD1	TRBJ2-7	CASSSRQGVMDEQYF	TGTGCCAGCAGCTCGAGACAGGGGGTTATGGACGAGCAGTACTTC
.	TRBV6-5	TRBD1	TRBJ2-7	CASRQTGTGPYEQYF	TGTGCCAGCAGACAAACCGGGACAGGGCCCTACGAGCAGTACTTC
.	TRBV24-1	TRBD2	TRBJ2-2	CATSDPGLAGITGELFF	TGTGCCACCAGTGACCCCGGACTAGCGGGTATCACCGGGGAGCTGTTTTTT
.	TRBV7-9	TRBD1	TRBJ1-2	CASSSIQGIDGYTF	TGTGCCAGCAGCTCAATACAGGGGATCGATGGCTACACCTTC
.	TRBV10-3	.	TRBJ2-2	CATARGTGELFF	TGTGCCACCGCTAGGGGCACCGGGGAGCTGTTTTTT
few	TRBV27	TRBD2	TRBJ2-7	CASSLWASGSTYEQYF	TGTGCCAGCAGTTTATGGGCGAGCGGGAGCACCTACGAGCAGTACTTC
.	TRBV30	TRBD1	TRBJ2-7	CAWSLGQSYEQYF	TGTGCCTGGAGTCTGGGACAGTCCTACGAGCAGTACTTC
.	TRBV6-2/TRBV6-3	.	TRBJ2-4	CASSSRGVQYF	TGTGCCAGCAGTTCCAGGGGCGTTCAGTACTTC
.	TRBV6-1	.	TRBJ2-7	CASNPQGNTYEQYF	TGTGCCAGCAATCCACAGGGAAATACCTACGAGCAGTACTTC
.	TRBV9	TRBD1	TRBJ1-2	CASSTGQFYGYTF	TGTGCCAGCAGCACGGGACAGTTCTATGGCTACACCTTC
once	TRBV5-4	TRBD1	TRBJ1-2	CASSRGTGPYNYGYTF	TGCGCCAGCAGCAGAGGGACAGGGCCTTATAACTATGGCTACACCTTC
once	TRBV11-2	TRBD2	TRBJ2-3	CASTPYALAGSHF	TGTGCCAGCACCCCCTACGCCCTAGCGGGAAGTCACTTT
.	TRBV11-2	.	TRBJ2-7	CASSLTYEQYF	TGTGCCAGCAGCCTTACCTACGAGCAGTACTTC
.	TRBV9	.	TRBJ2-3	CASSAGPGKGADTQYF	TGTGCCAGCAGCGCCGGCCCGGGGAAAGGTGCAGATACGCAGTATTTT
.	TRBV7-3	TRBD1	TRBJ2-6	CASSLGQGAFGANVLTF	TGTGCCAGCAGCTTAGGACAGGGGGCTTTTGGGGCCAACGTCCTGACTTTC
few	TRBV14	.	TRBJ1-1	CASSPHMNTEAFF	TGTGCCAGCAGCCCGCACATGAACACTGAAGCTTTCTTT
.	TRBV9	TRBD2	TRBJ2-3	CASTEEGTSGRMADTQYF	TGTGCCAGCACGGAGGAGGGGACTAGCGGGAGGATGGCAGATACGCAGTATTTT
.	TRBV28	.	TRBJ1-4	CASSLSGGIGEKLFF	TGTGCCAGCAGTTTATCGGGTGGTATCGGTGAAAAACTGTTTTTT
.	TRBV11-2	.	TRBJ1-6	CASQKGGGPNSPLHF	TGTGCCAGCCAAAAGGGGGGGGGTCCGAATTCACCCCTCCACTTT